These 21 T cell receptor beta chains were sequenced from one sample in a study of human T cells and chemical hapten exposure. As to time point: patch test 3, about 24 weeks after DPC sensitization. Documented treatment: therapeutic diphenylcyclopropenone sensitization with weekly scalp DPC. TCRdb reprocessed the RACE reads with MiXCR, giving one entry per CDR3 protein. The table includes tens of thousands of distinct CDR3 sequences, about 10% detected once. Sequencing used whole blood, obtained in connection with sensitization to the hapten diphenylcyclopropenone (DPC). The origin of the receptors is a woman in her twenties or thirties with alopecia areata. Some clones in this sample may be carry-over from other donors' samples.

Concerning this clonotype: Germline and junction disagree at one end, which may indicate a read error. The chain has TRBV4-1 and TRBJ2-2, with 8 bases matching TRBD2. There are 17 residues in the CDR3. Germline lookup yields CDR1 MGHRA and CDR2 YSYEKL. The CDR3: CASSQDRGSGNTGQLFF. CDR3 nucleotide sequence: TGCGCCAGCAGCCAAGATCGGGGTAGCGGGAACACCGGGCAGCTGTTTTTT.

In this sample, this clonotype turned up many times. DNA for the CDR3: TGCAGTGCTAGAAGTTTAGGGCAGGGGGACACCTACGAGCAGTACTTC. Its protein product is CSARSLGQGDTYEQYF. The V call is TRBV20-1, the J call TRBJ2-7; 7 nucleotides match TRBD1. The CDR3 length is 16 residues. The V gene end was trimmed by 2 bases and the J gene end by 2 bases; junction bases not matched to a gene: 12. CDR1 and CDR2 (germline): DFQATT, SNEGSKA (reference sequence).

This clonotype was found a few times. This sequence joins TRBV5-1 and TRBJ2-3; D possibly corresponds to TRBD2 (6 bases). The CDR3 extends over 15 amino acids. The V gene's germline CDR1 is SGHRS and CDR2 YFSETQ. V lost 0 bases, J lost 4 bases, and 12 bases lay in between. As DNA, the CDR3 is TGCGCCAGCAGCTTGGCCGGGACTGCCTCAGATACGCAGTATTTT. This gives the protein CASSLAGTASDTQYF.

This clonotype appeared a few times. The V and J genes are TRBV15 and TRBJ1-5; maybe TRBD1 (5 bases). The CDR3 runs 13 residues. Between the trimmed V and J ends, which lost 8 bases and 2 bases, there was a span of 10 bases. Looked up from germline, CDR1 is LNHNV and CDR2 is YYDKDF (reference sequence). CDR3 DNA sequence: TGTGCCACCGGGAGGGACGGCAATCAGCCCCAGCATTTT. This sequence encodes CATGRDGNQPQHF.

This chain connects TRBV27 to TRBJ2-2; TRBD1 matches 8 bases. The CDR3 contains 15 residues. Germline CDR1 is MNHEY and CDR2 is SMNVEV (reference sequence). Unmatched junction bases numbered 7, after V lost 6 bases and J lost 4 bases. The CDR3 loop is CASRGQGLGTGELFF. The CDR3 region has the DNA TGTGCCAGCAGAGGACAGGGCTTAGGCACCGGGGAGCTGTTTTTT.

This clonotype was detected only a few times. CDR3 region: CASSLRWATTGGDTDTQYF. Written as DNA, the CDR3 is TGTGCCAGCAGTTTACGATGGGCCACTACAGGGGGTGACACAGATACGCAGTATTTT. The chain is built from TRBV27 and TRBJ2-3; 8 positions agree with TRBD1. J was trimmed by 2 bases and V by 2 bases; bases with no gene match: 15. The CDR3 is 19 amino acids. Germline V gives CDR1 MNHEY, CDR2 SMNVEV (reference sequence).

This clonotype was picked up a small number of times. The chain is built from TRBV5-1 and TRBJ2-7; TRBD1 is a possible D gene (5 bases). V dropped 4 bases and J dropped 4 bases, with 9 bases sitting between them. Germline CDR1 and CDR2: SGHRS and YFSETQ. CDR3 length: 12 residues. CDR3 sequence: CASSQDNYEQYF. As DNA, the CDR3 is TGCGCCAGCAGCCAGGACAATTACGAGCAGTACTTC.

This clonotype was observed at least ten times. The V and J genes are TRBV7-9 and TRBJ1-2; D not resolved. This CDR3 spans 13 amino acids. Germline-derived CDR1 and CDR2 are SEHNR and FQNEAQ (reference sequence). V gave up 1 base and J gave up 0 bases, with 3 bases separating them. CDR3 sequence reads: CASSLEANYGYTF. The DNA for the CDR3 is TGTGCCAGCAGCTTAGAAGCTAACTATGGCTACACCTTC.

This clonotype was seen many times. The chain links TRBV18 to TRBJ1-1, with D tentatively TRBD1 (5 bases). The CDR3 has 15 amino acids. Trimming pared 3 bases from V and 10 bases from J, leaving 21 bases between. The germline gives CDR1 KGHSH, CDR2 LQKENI. The DNA for the CDR3 is TGTGCCAGCTCACCCCGCGGGACTCCCCAAGAGGTAGCTTTCTTT. Translated: CASSPRGTPQEVAFF.

This clonotype came up many times. CDR3 in DNA: TGTGCCAGCAGCCAAGGAGCAACTAATGAAAAACTGTTTTTT. It yields the protein CASSQGATNEKLFF. The chain recombines TRBV4-2 with TRBJ1-4; D not resolved. Trimming shortened V by 1 base and J by 0 bases, and 3 bases separated the two germline ends. There are 14 residues in the CDR3. Germline CDR1 LGHNA, CDR2 YNFKEQ.

This clonotype was seen at least ten times. The chain combines TRBV10-3 with TRBJ1-3, with D uncertain. CDR3 size: 15 residues. Germline CDR1 ENHRY, CDR2 SYGVKD. V was pared by 3 bases and J by 4 bases, with 13 bases between. Here the CDR3 reads CAISDSTQRGNTIYF. The CDR3 nucleotides read TGTGCCATCAGTGATTCCACCCAGAGGGGAAACACCATATATTTT.

This chain links TRBV7-9 with TRBJ1-1, with no clear D. Trimming left V 5 bases short and J 4 bases short, with 11 bases between. Germline assignment: CDR1 SEHNR and CDR2 FQNEAQ (reference sequence). This CDR3 contains 13 residues. CDR3 residues: CASSPLRSTEAFF. The DNA of the CDR3 is TGTGCCAGCAGCCCCCTGAGGAGCACTGAAGCTTTCTTT.

This clonotype was seen ten or more times. The J gene is TRBJ1-1, the V gene TRBV5-6; TRBD1 is a possible D gene (5 bases). The germline gives CDR1 SGHDT, CDR2 YYEEEE. Trimming took 4 bases from V and 1 from J, leaving 14 bases between them. The CDR3 spans 15 residues. The CDR3 protein is CASSPRGVGNTEAFF. CDR3 coding DNA: TGTGCCAGCAGCCCCCGGGGGGTGGGGAACACTGAAGCTTTCTTT.

The chain links TRBV7-2 to TRBJ2-7, with D perhaps matching TRBD1 or TRBD2 (5 bases each). The germline gives CDR1 SGHTA, CDR2 FQGNSA. Between the trimmed V and J ends, which lost 5 bases and 0 bases, there was a span of 11 bases. This CDR3 has 14 residues. The CDR3: CASSPGRNSYEQYF. For the CDR3, the DNA is TGTGCCAGCAGCCCGGGACGAAACTCCTACGAGCAGTACTTC.

This clonotype showed up just a few times. This chain's CDR3 is CATSRGGRSGNYGYTF. The CDR3, as DNA: TGTGCCACCAGTCGGGGGGGAAGGTCAGGAAACTATGGCTACACCTTC. The J gene is TRBJ1-2, the V gene TRBV15; tentatively, D is TRBD1 (5 bases). In germline, CDR1 is LNHNV, CDR2 YYDKDF (reference sequence). The V and J ends lost 6 bases and 2 bases respectively, with 19 bases between them. The CDR3 covers 16 residues.

This clonotype was detected many times. This sequence joins TRBV6-1 and TRBJ2-7; D may correspond to TRBD1 or TRBD2 (5 bases each). V lost 7 bases and J lost 1, with 14 bases in between. CDR1 and CDR2 from the germline V gene are MNHNS and SASEGT. CDR3 size: 14 residues. CDR3 nucleotide sequence: TGTGCCAGCAACAGCCTGGGACGGTCCTACGAGCAGTACTTC. This translates into CASNSLGRSYEQYF.

The chain employs TRBV29-1 and TRBJ2-5; the match to TRBD1 covers 7 bases. Germline values: CDR1 SQVTM, CDR2 ANQGSEA. V trimming: 6 bases; J trimming: 2 bases; junction bases outside the gene matches: 6. CDR3 length equals 13 residues. The CDR3, as DNA: TGCAGCGTAGCCGGGACAGCACAAGAGACCCAGTACTTC. This codes for CSVAGTAQETQYF.

In this sample, this clonotype turned up a few times. The V gene is TRBV28, the J gene TRBJ2-1, with 8 bases that match TRBD2. The CDR3 sequence is 14 residues long. Germline V lookup: CDR1 MDHEN, CDR2 SYDVKM. Losses at the gene ends were 6 bases for V and 4 bases for J; bases not matched to a gene: 5. CDR3 DNA: TGTGCCAGCAGCCCAGCGGGAGAGTACAATGAGCAGTTCTTC. It translates to CASSPAGEYNEQFF.

The V gene is TRBV24-1, the J gene TRBJ2-3; D unclear. CDR3 length: 14 residues. Trimming took off 7 bases at V and 1 base at J, with 11 bases between the two ends. Germline values: CDR1 KGHDR, CDR2 SFDVKD. CDR3 amino acids: CATRETAGTDTQYF. The CDR3 DNA reads as TGTGCCACCAGAGAGACGGCGGGCACAGATACGCAGTATTTT.

This clonotype showed up many times. This chain links TRBV2 with TRBJ2-3; 8 nucleotides match TRBD1. V lost 6 bases and J lost 2; bases outside the gene matches: 7. CDR1 SNHLY and CDR2 FYNNEI come from the germline V gene. The CDR3 spans 15 residues. CDR3 coding DNA: TGTGCCAGCAGCCGACAGGGGTTCGACACAGATACGCAGTATTTT. It codes for CASSRQGFDTDTQYF.

This clonotype was seen many times. The rearrangement joins TRBV10-2 to TRBJ1-1; TRBD1 might be the D (5 bases). With 7 bases removed from V and 3 bases from J, the gap between germline ends came to 18 bases. The CDR3 contains 15 residues. Germline V gene lookup returns CDR1 WSHSY and CDR2 SAAADI. CDR3 coding DNA: TGCGCCAGCACGGGGGGGAATCCCCATTACACTGAAGCTTTCTTT. Residues: CASTGGNPHYTEAFF.